Listed below are T cell receptor beta chains from one sample, sequenced in a study of response to subunit inactivated influenza vaccine. TCRdb itself ran the RT-PCR reads through MiXCR, one entry per CDR3 protein. The sample holds about half a million distinct CDR3 sequences, 6% to 9% seen once. The sequencing here drew on PBMCs from blood, taken less than 25 months after vaccination. Receptors originate from a man aged 50 to 69 who received an inactivated influenza vaccine. CDR3s include the opening cysteine and the closing phenylalanine or tryptophan. A D gene is named only where the DNA matches it firmly. Where a row states a size, it is once, few, many or the class of an expanded clone; other rows omit it.

TRBJ2-2 TRBD1 many TRBV20-1 CSAGAGGLPLELFF TGCAGTGCAGGAGCAGGGGGCCTGCCCTTGGAGCTGTTTTTT
TRBJ1-1 TRBD1 few TRBV4-1 CASSQTGAPYTEAFF TGCGCCAGCAGCCAGACAGGGGCGCCCTACACTGAAGCTTTCTTT
TRBJ1-1 - - TRBV2 CASSEGVLGTEAFF TGTGCCAGCAGTGAAGGGGTATTGGGCACTGAAGCTTTCTTT
TRBJ2-5 TRBD2 few TRBV20-1 CSARDDAAGGSGETQYF TGCAGTGCTAGAGATGACGCGGCGGGGGGGTCCGGGGAGACCCAGTACTTC
TRBJ2-1 TRBD1 - TRBV5-1 CASSLEADRYNEQFF TGCGCCAGCAGCTTGGAGGCGGACAGGTACAATGAGCAGTTCTTC
TRBJ2-3 TRBD2 - TRBV7-3 CASSFSTAGGTDTQYF TGTGCCAGCAGCTTCTCCACTGCGGGGGGCACAGATACGCAGTATTTT
TRBJ2-1 - - TRBV6-1 CASSDGALVNEQFF TGTGCCAGCAGTGACGGGGCTTTAGTTAATGAGCAGTTCTTC
TRBJ1-1 TRBD1 many TRBV14 CASSLDRAFNTEAFF TGTGCCAGCAGCCTTGACAGGGCGTTTAACACTGAAGCTTTCTTT
TRBJ2-6 - few TRBV5-1 CASQRGSSGANVLTF TGCGCCAGCCAGAGGGGGAGCTCTGGGGCCAACGTCCTGACTTTC
TRBJ1-1 - many TRBV2 CASSGGVGNTEAFF TGTGCCAGCAGTGGTGGGGTAGGGAACACTGAAGCTTTCTTT
TRBJ2-7 TRBD2 - TRBV4-3 CASSQDTGTSGRWQYF TGCGCCAGCAGCCAAGATACGGGGACTAGCGGGAGATGGCAGTACTTC
TRBJ2-5 - many TRBV5-1 CASSLDHWETQYF TGCGCCAGCAGCTTGGATCATTGGGAGACCCAGTACTTC
TRBJ1-2 - - TRBV12-3/TRBV12-4 CASSPSGPGWRGYTF TGTGCCAGCAGTCCTAGTGGCCCGGGGTGGCGCGGCTACACCTTC
TRBJ1-1 - many TRBV7-9 CASSARGDTEAFF TGTGCCAGCAGCGCCCGGGGGGACACTGAAGCTTTCTTT
TRBJ2-1 - - TRBV5-4 CASSAGKGGLEEQFF TGTGCCAGCAGCGCTGGCAAAGGGGGGTTGGAGGAGCAGTTCTTC
TRBJ2-5 TRBD1 few TRBV28 CASSIQGPETQYF TGTGCCAGCAGTATACAGGGGCCAGAGACCCAGTACTTC
TRBJ2-1 TRBD2 - TRBV9 CASSVGTSGGAGRVNEQFF TGTGCCAGCAGCGTCGGCACTAGCGGGGGGGCCGGTCGGGTGAATGAGCAGTTCTTC
TRBJ2-2 - few TRBV9 CASSVDYSRWAGELFF TGTGCCAGCAGCGTAGACTACAGTCGGTGGGCCGGGGAGCTGTTTTTT
TRBJ2-5 - few TRBV11-2 CASSAVSQETQYF TGTGCCAGCAGCGCGGTCTCACAAGAGACCCAGTACTTC
TRBJ2-7 - many TRBV6-1 CASSETIGGAREQYF TGTGCCAGCAGCGAAACCATTGGGGGGGCGAGGGAGCAGTACTTC
TRBJ1-4 - few TRBV4-3 CASSQGAALTGEKLFF TGCGCCAGCAGCCAAGGGGCGGCCCTAACGGGTGAAAAACTGTTTTTT
TRBJ2-5 - many TRBV4-1 CASSQDRALQETQYF TGCGCCAGCAGCCAGGACCGGGCCCTACAAGAGACCCAGTACTTC
TRBJ1-6 TRBD1 few TRBV7-2 CASSLGTGAFYSPLHF TGTGCCAGCAGCTTAGGGACAGGGGCGTTCTACTCACCCCTCCACTTT
TRBJ2-6 - few TRBV20-1 CSASDWWSGANVLTF TGCAGTGCTAGTGACTGGTGGTCTGGGGCCAACGTCCTGACTTTC
TRBJ1-2 - many TRBV10-3 CAISVRSGGTYGYTF TGTGCCATCAGTGTTAGGTCCGGGGGCACCTATGGCTACACCTTC
TRBJ2-7 TRBD1 - TRBV28 CASSFWQGAYEQYF TGTGCCAGCAGTTTTTGGCAGGGGGCTTACGAGCAGTACTTC
TRBJ1-1 - - TRBV21-1 CARTGGGTEAFF TGTGCCAGGACAGGGGGAGGAACTGAAGCTTTCTTT
TRBJ2-3 TRBD1 few TRBV6-1 CASRDRGKSTDTQYF TGTGCCAGCAGGGACAGGGGAAAAAGCACAGATACGCAGTATTTT
TRBJ2-1 TRBD2 few TRBV10-3 CAITGTGGDYNEQFF TGTGCCATCACGGGGACGGGGGGGGACTACAATGAGCAGTTCTTC
TRBJ1-4 - few TRBV12-3/TRBV12-4 CASSLGALGIDEKLFF TGTGCCAGCAGTTTAGGGGCACTTGGCATCGATGAAAAACTGTTTTTT